Presented here are 30 T cell receptor beta chains from one specimen sequenced in a study of blood T cell repertoires in COVID-19. Libraries were prepared by immunoSEQ multiplex PCR; TCRdb keeps only in-frame clonotypes and omits some of them. The data hold tens of thousands of clones, with 90% observed a single time. The sample consisted of peripheral blood. The source is a woman of 80 years or more with active or convalescent COVID-19.

V and J are TRBV27 and TRBJ2-7, with a tentative D call TRBD2 (5 bases). CDR1 and CDR2 from the germline V gene are MNHEY and SMNVEV (reference sequence). The V end was cut by 3 bases, the J end by 2 bases, with 14 bases between. This CDR3 is 15 amino acids long. CDR3 sequence (DNA): TGTGCCAGCAGTTTGTCGAGCGGAGCAACCTACGAGCAGTACTTC. Translating gives CASSLSSGATYEQYF.

As regards this clone: Distinct nucleotide sequences in the sample also encode this CDR3. The chain uses TRBV28 and TRBJ2-3; D ambiguous. The CDR3 sequence is 12 residues long. The germline CDR1 and CDR2 sequences are MDHEN and SYDVKM. V gave up 6 bases and J gave up 0 bases, with 4 bases separating them. CDR3 in amino acids: CASSLSTDTQYF. The CDR3 coding sequence is TGTGCCAGCAGCCTTAGCACAGATACGCAGTATTTT.

J is TRBJ1-5 and V is TRBV24-1; TRBD1 aligns across 7 bases. Unmatched junction bases numbered 9, after V lost 2 bases and J lost 3 bases. The V gene's germline CDR1 is KGHDR and CDR2 SFDVKD. The CDR3 length is 17 residues. CDR3 loop: CATSDSSGDSSNQPQHF. The CDR3, as DNA: TGTGCCACCAGTGATTCGTCCGGGGACAGCTCCAATCAGCCCCAGCATTTT.

The chain uses TRBV12-3 or TRBV12-4 and TRBJ1-5, with 7 bases identical to TRBD1. The V gene end was trimmed by 6 bases and the J gene end by 7 bases; junction bases not matched to a gene: 6. The CDR3 is 13 amino acids. In DNA form, the CDR3 reads TGTGCCAGCAGCTTGACAGGGAACCAGCCCCAGCATTTT. As protein: CASSLTGNQPQHF.

This clone was detected a few times. The chain couples TRBV9 to TRBJ2-7, with D perhaps TRBD1 (6 bases). This CDR3 has 15 amino acids. CDR1 and CDR2 (germline): SGDLS, YYNGEE. V was cut by 0 bases and J by 2 bases, with 12 bases left in between. The CDR3 sequence: CASSVGGRTPYEQYF. The CDR3 DNA reads as TGTGCCAGCAGCGTAGGGGGGCGCACTCCCTACGAGCAGTACTTC.

This chain uses TRBV27 with TRBJ1-1; D ambiguous. The V and J ends lost 1 base and 3 bases respectively, with 12 bases between them. Germline CDR1 and CDR2: MNHEY and SMNVEV (reference sequence). This CDR3 comprises 15 residues. CDR3 loop: CASSLWARADTEAFF. The CDR3 DNA sequence: TGTGCCAGCAGTTTATGGGCCCGAGCAGACACTGAAGCTTTCTTT.

This rearrangement joins TRBV20-1 to TRBJ2-1; 9 positions match TRBD2. V lost 3 bases to trimming and J lost 0 bases; unmatched junction nucleotides: 6. The CDR3 runs to 16 residues. Germline V gene sequence: CDR1 DFQATT, CDR2 SNEGSKA (reference sequence). This CDR3 reads CSASLPSGTSYNEQFF. The CDR3 DNA sequence: TGCAGTGCTAGTCTACCTAGCGGGACCTCCTACAATGAGCAGTTCTTC.

J is TRBJ2-5 and V is TRBV19, with D possibly being TRBD2 (6 bases). From germline, CDR1 is LNHDA and CDR2 SQIVND (reference sequence). CDR3 length: 15 amino acids. With 6 bases removed from V and 4 bases from J, the gap between germline ends came to 18 bases. The CDR3 DNA reads TGTGCCAGTAGCCCAAGGCGGCAGGGACTAGAGACCCAGTACTTC. It is translated as CASSPRRQGLETQYF.

V usage is TRBV18 and J usage is TRBJ2-1; 8 bases agree with TRBD2. The V segment lost 1 base and the J segment 5 bases; nucleotides outside the gene matches: 16. The CDR3 is 19 residues long. Per the germline V gene, CDR1 is KGHSH and CDR2 is LQKENI. CDR3 sequence reads: CASSPRQAQRESWNNEQFF. The CDR3 DNA sequence: TGTGCCAGCTCACCACGCCAGGCCCAGCGGGAGTCTTGGAACAATGAGCAGTTCTTC.

The chain links TRBV7-2 to TRBJ1-5, with a possible D match to TRBD1 (6 bases). This CDR3 is built from 15 residues. With 5 bases removed from V and 5 bases from J, the gap between germline ends came to 16 bases. Germline V gene sequence: CDR1 SGHTA, CDR2 FQGNSA. The chain's CDR3 is CASSPGGGQHQPQHF. The CDR3 DNA reads TGTGCCAGCAGCCCTGGGGGGGGCCAACATCAGCCCCAGCATTTT. The full variable domain, in which reference TRBV7-2 and TRBJ1-5 provide the parts outside the CDR3, is GAGVSQSPSNKVTEKGKDVELRCDPISGHTALYWYRQSLGQGLEFLIYFQGNSAPDKSGLPSDRFSAERTGGSVSTLTIQRTQQEDSAVYLCASSPGGGQHQPQHFGDGTRLSIL.

This clone showed up just once. The chain uses TRBV28 and TRBJ1-4, with 9 bases fitting TRBD1. Losses at the gene ends were 8 bases for V and 3 bases for J; bases not matched to a gene: 7. Germline V lookup: CDR1 MDHEN, CDR2 SYDVKM. The CDR3 extends over 15 amino acids. The DNA for the CDR3 is TGTGCCAGCGGGGACAGGGTTGGGGCTAATGAAAAACTGTTTTTT. Translating gives CASGDRVGANEKLFF.

This chain joins TRBV19 and TRBJ2-5; possible D gene TRBD1, 5 bases. There are 14 residues in the CDR3. Trimming removed 5 bases at V and 4 bases at J, with 14 bases between. The germline V gene encodes CDR1 LNHDA and CDR2 SQIVND (reference sequence). This CDR3 reads CASSYQGVRETQYF. The CDR3 coding sequence is TGTGCCAGTAGTTACCAGGGCGTGAGAGAGACCCAGTACTTC.

V is TRBV28 and J is TRBJ1-3; 7 nucleotides line up with TRBD1. CDR3 size: 15 residues. With 3 bases clipped from V and 3 bases from J, the junction kept 5 bases outside the gene matches. Germline loops: CDR1 MDHEN, CDR2 SYDVKM. This chain's CDR3 is CASSFRDRYGNTIYF. The CDR3, as DNA: TGTGCCAGCAGTTTCCGGGACAGATATGGAAACACCATATATTTT. The variable domain in full, with the rest retrieved from reference TRBV28 and TRBJ1-3, is DVKVTQSSRYLVKRTGEKVFLECVQDMDHENMFWYRQDPGLGLRLIYFSYDVKMKEKGDIPEGYSVSREKKERFSLILESASTNQTSMYLCASSFRDRYGNTIYFGEGSWLTVV.

The rearrangement uses TRBV10-3 and TRBJ2-7, with D possibly TRBD1 on 5 matching bases. The CDR3 runs to 12 residues. V lost 10 bases and J 2 bases, leaving 12 bases between the germline ends. The germline CDR1 and CDR2 sequences are ENHRY and SYGVKD. The CDR3: CATSNRTYEQYF. The CDR3 nucleotides are TGTGCCACCTCTAACAGGACCTACGAGCAGTACTTC.

The chain carries TRBV9 and TRBJ2-1, with TRBD1 matching 11 bases. Trimming cost V 2 bases and J 6 bases; bases outside gene matches: 4. The CDR3 is made up of 15 amino acids. Germline CDR1 SGDLS, CDR2 YYNGEE. The CDR3 protein is CASSVGQGAGNEQFF. CDR3 DNA sequence: TGTGCCAGCAGCGTCGGACAGGGGGCAGGCAATGAGCAGTTCTTC.

The chain carries TRBV9 and TRBJ1-3; 9 bases line up with TRBD1. The CDR3 consists of 16 residues. CDR1 and CDR2 from the germline V gene are SGDLS and YYNGEE. The trim removed 2 bases at V and 2 bases at J, leaving 5 bases unmatched. The CDR3, as DNA: TGTGCCAGCAGCGTGGCCGGGACAGGGACTGGAAACACCATATATTTT. Its protein is CASSVAGTGTGNTIYF.

This chain uses TRBV28 with TRBJ2-7; weak D call: TRBD2 (7 bases). V lost 8 bases to trimming and J lost 3 bases, with 14 bases between them. The CDR3 extends over 13 amino acids. CDR1 and CDR2 (germline): MDHEN, SYDVKM. The CDR3 nucleotides are TGTGCCAGCGCTACAGGGACTAACTACGAGCAGTACTTC. Translated: CASATGTNYEQYF.

This CDR3 reads CASSLGQSGNTIYF. CDR3 in DNA: TGTGCCAGCAGCCTGGGACAGAGTGGAAACACCATATATTTT. The chain employs TRBV6-1 and TRBJ1-3; TRBD1 aligns across 7 bases. Germline CDR1 reads MNHNS; CDR2 reads SASEGT. This CDR3 is 14 amino acids long. V shed 6 bases and J 3 bases; nucleotides not matched to a gene: 5.

V gene TRBV30 combines with J gene TRBJ2-7, with unresolved D. The ends were cut back, 4 bases at V and 3 bases at J, with 7 bases in the middle. The CDR3 totals 11 residues. Germline V lookup: CDR1 GTSNPN, CDR2 SVGIG (reference sequence). The CDR3 sequence: CAWKTGYEQYF. In DNA, the CDR3 is TGTGCCTGGAAAACGGGCTACGAGCAGTACTTC.

This clone occurred a few times. The genes are TRBV11-2 and TRBJ2-2, with TRBD2 matching over 10 bases. V gave up 8 bases and J gave up 4 bases; unmatched junction bases: 10. Germline assignment: CDR1 SGHAT and CDR2 FQNNGV. The CDR3 is 16 amino acids. CDR3 sequence reads: CASPSLAGVITGELFF. The CDR3 DNA follows: TGTGCCAGCCCGAGTCTAGCGGGAGTGATCACCGGGGAGCTGTTTTTT.

J is TRBJ2-6 and V is TRBV3-1 (or the pseudogene TRBV3-2); 10 positions agree with TRBD1. The CDR3 spans 18 residues. The V segment lost 1 base and the J segment 7 bases; nucleotides outside the gene matches: 10. Looked up from germline, CDR1 is LGHDT and CDR2 is YNNKEL (reference sequence). As DNA, the CDR3 is TGTGCCAGCAGCCAAGTAGGGACAGGGGCGGTTAACGCCAACGTCCTGACTTTC. This encodes CASSQVGTGAVNANVLTF.

The rearrangement uses TRBV6-6 and TRBJ2-3, with 8 bases fitting TRBD1. V dropped 4 bases and J dropped 6; count of bases not matched to a gene: 6. The CDR3 spans 14 residues. The germline V gene encodes CDR1 MNHNY and CDR2 SVGAGI (reference sequence). CDR3 residues: CASSSPRDRDTQYF. DNA of the CDR3: TGTGCCAGCAGTTCCCCTAGGGACAGGGATACGCAGTATTTT.

The genes are TRBV5-4 and TRBJ2-1, with 11 bases identical to TRBD2. Germline V gives CDR1 SGHNT, CDR2 YYREEE (reference sequence). This CDR3 region has 15 residues. The V segment lost 3 bases and the J segment 3 bases; nucleotides outside the gene matches: 2. The CDR3 bases are TGTGCCAGCAGCTCTGGGACTAGCGGCTACAATGAGCAGTTCTTC. Translated: CASSSGTSGYNEQFF.

The chain combines TRBV6-6 with TRBJ1-6; the match to TRBD1 covers 9 bases. The CDR3 loop spans 17 amino acids. The junction had 11 bases not matched to a gene; V was cut back by 5 bases and J by 6 bases. Per germline, CDR1 MNHNY and CDR2 SVGAGI (reference sequence). DNA of the CDR3: TGTGCCAGCAGTCTAGGGACAGGGAGAAACCCTAATTCACCCCTCCACTTT. It translates to CASSLGTGRNPNSPLHF.

This chain uses TRBV29-1 with TRBJ2-7, with 8 bases fitting TRBD1. Germline V CDR1 and CDR2: SQVTM, ANQGSEA. CDR3 length: 14 amino acids. The V gene end was trimmed by 5 bases and the J gene end by 1 base; junction bases not matched to a gene: 7. CDR3 protein: CSVLRTGSSYEQYF. In nucleotides, the CDR3 is TGCAGCGTTCTCCGGACAGGGTCGTCCTACGAGCAGTACTTC.

The rearrangement joins TRBV29-1 to TRBJ1-1, with TRBD1 as a possible D gene (6 bases). The germline V gene has CDR1 SQVTM and CDR2 ANQGSEA. V was clipped by 0 bases and J by 4 bases, with 18 bases between them. The CDR3 runs 16 residues. CDR3 loop: CSVEDLVGAFSTEAFF. The CDR3 nucleotides are TGCAGCGTTGAAGATCTTGTGGGGGCCTTTTCCACTGAAGCTTTCTTT.

V gene TRBV10-3 combines with J gene TRBJ1-2, with D tentatively TRBD1 (6 bases). The ends were cut back, 3 bases at V and 4 bases at J, with 15 bases in the middle. The CDR3 is 15 residues long. Looked up from germline, CDR1 is ENHRY and CDR2 is SYGVKD. CDR3 sequence reads: CAISDGGPRAYGYTF. The CDR3 DNA is TGTGCCATCAGTGACGGGGGGCCGCGGGCCTATGGCTACACCTTC.

The J gene is TRBJ1-6, the V gene TRBV28; D not resolved. Germline values: CDR1 MDHEN, CDR2 SYDVKM. The V gene lost 5 bases and the J gene lost 7 bases, with 12 bases spanning the gap. The CDR3 runs 14 residues. In DNA form, the CDR3 reads TGTGCCAGCAGTCCAACTGTGCTGAATTCACCCCTCCACTTT. Translation gives CASSPTVLNSPLHF.

This chain uses TRBV19 with TRBJ2-1; 9 bases are shared with TRBD2. CDR1 is LNHDA, CDR2 SQIVND, per germline (reference sequence). The CDR3 is made up of 17 amino acids. V lost 5 bases, J lost 9 bases, and 17 bases stayed unmatched. As DNA, the CDR3 is TGTGCCAGTAGTTTGGTAGCGGGAGCTTTAACCGGAAGTGAGCAGTTCTTC. This gives the protein CASSLVAGALTGSEQFF.

The chain uses TRBV24-1 and TRBJ1-5; D remains unclear. Trimming stripped 9 bases from V and 3 bases from J, with 17 bases between. Germline V gene sequence: CDR1 KGHDR, CDR2 SFDVKD. The CDR3 spans 15 residues. The CDR3 DNA is TGTGCCACCGGGGATCGGCAGGACTCCAATCAGCCCCAGCATTTT. Translated: CATGDRQDSNQPQHF.